The 17 T cell receptor beta chains reported below all come from one sample, sequenced in a study of blood T cell repertoires in COVID-19. Clones were sequenced by immunoSEQ multiplex PCR, and TCRdb holds only the in-frame ones, with some missing. The sample shows some 320,000 clones, 70% to 90% of them seen only once. Material: PBMCs or T cells enriched from blood (not recorded which). These receptors came from a woman in her twenties or thirties who had recovered from COVID-19.

J is TRBJ2-1 and V is TRBV18, with a weak D call TRBD2 (6 bases). Germline CDR1 is KGHSH and CDR2 is LQKENI. The CDR3 is 15 amino acids. V lost 1 base and J 5 bases, leaving 12 bases between the germline ends. DNA for the CDR3: TGTGCCAGCTCACCACGGGCGGGAACAGACAATGAGCAGTTCTTC. This translates into CASSPRAGTDNEQFF.

The V and J genes are TRBV6-1 and TRBJ1-2, with D hard to call. The V end was cut by 2 bases, the J end by 2 bases, with 9 bases between. The CDR3 spans 14 residues. Germline CDR1 and CDR2: MNHNS and SASEGT. CDR3 sequence: CASSELPLNYGYTF. DNA of the CDR3: TGTGCCAGCAGTGAACTCCCCCTGAACTATGGCTACACCTTC.

This clone was recorded only once. The chain recombines TRBV27 with TRBJ2-5; D is perhaps TRBD1 (6 bases). Trimming shortened V by 4 bases and J by 4 bases, and 16 bases separated the two germline ends. CDR1 and CDR2 from the germline V gene are MNHEY and SMNVEV (reference sequence). The CDR3 sequence is 15 residues long. This CDR3 reads CASSSNGNRAETQYF. CDR3 sequence (DNA): TGTGCCAGCAGTTCGAACGGAAACAGGGCAGAGACCCAGTACTTC.

This rearrangement joins TRBV10-1 to TRBJ1-4, with 10 bases matching TRBD1. This CDR3 is 20 amino acids long. Germline V gives CDR1 WNHNN, CDR2 SYGVQD (reference sequence). Trimming cost V 6 bases and J 0 bases; bases outside gene matches: 16. The CDR3 DNA is TGCGCCAGCAGGCACTGGATGTTGGGACAGGGGCCACCAACTAATGAAAAACTGTTTTTT. Translating it yields CASRHWMLGQGPPTNEKLFF.

The V and J genes are TRBV7-6 and TRBJ2-7; tentatively, D is TRBD2 (7 bases). This CDR3 has 15 amino acids. V shed 7 bases and J shed 0 bases, with 16 bases lying between them. Germline lookup yields CDR1 SGHVS and CDR2 FNYEAQ. CDR3 amino acids: CASTPEGGFSYEQYF. In nucleotides, the CDR3 is TGTGCCAGCACCCCTGAGGGGGGGTTCTCCTACGAGCAGTACTTC.

The chain is built from TRBV11-2 and TRBJ2-5; 14 nucleotides agree with TRBD2. V lost 3 bases and J lost 3; bases outside the gene matches: 3. CDR3 length equals 16 residues. The germline V gene has CDR1 SGHAT and CDR2 FQNNGV. CDR3 sequence reads: CASSFGLAGGKETQYF. In DNA, the CDR3 is TGTGCCAGCAGCTTCGGACTAGCGGGGGGAAAAGAGACCCAGTACTTC.

The chain combines TRBV11-1 with TRBJ2-5; maybe TRBD2 (6 bases). The CDR3 has 13 residues. CDR1 SGHAT and CDR2 FQDESV come from the germline V gene (reference sequence). Trimming took 3 bases from V and 4 from J, leaving 9 bases between them. The CDR3 sequence: CASSLGGAETQYF. CDR3 sequence (DNA): TGTGCCAGCAGCTTGGGGGGTGCAGAGACCCAGTACTTC.

This chain connects TRBV3-1 (or the pseudogene TRBV3-2) to TRBJ2-7; D might be TRBD2 (6 bases). CDR3 length equals 17 residues. In germline, CDR1 is LGHDT, CDR2 YNNKEL (reference sequence). Trimming removed 6 bases from V and 3 bases from J, with 24 bases in between. The CDR3 reads CASSHALEGPTNYEQYF. CDR3 coding DNA: TGTGCCAGCAGTCATGCCCTGGAGGGACCGACGAACTACGAGCAGTACTTC.

The V call is TRBV7-9, the J call TRBJ1-4; weak D call: TRBD1 (6 bases). V was pared by 5 bases and J by 0 bases, with 10 bases between. Per the germline V gene, CDR1 is SEHNR and CDR2 is FQNEAQ (reference sequence). There are 15 residues in the CDR3. CDR3: CASSPDRPTNEKLFF. The CDR3 coding sequence is TGTGCCAGCAGCCCGGACAGACCAACTAATGAAAAACTGTTTTTT.

V and J are TRBV5-4 and TRBJ2-2; 8 nucleotides align to TRBD1. Trimming took 4 bases from V and 4 from J; bases not matched to a gene: 3. The germline CDR1 and CDR2 sequences are SGHNT and YYREEE (reference sequence). CDR3 length: 14 amino acids. In DNA, the CDR3 is TGTGCCAGCAGCCCGGGACAGGCCACCGGGGAGCTGTTTTTT. Its translation is CASSPGQATGELFF.

The CDR3 spells CASSLRGEGTWHTQYF. The CDR3 DNA is TGTGCCAGCAGCTTGCGAGGTGAGGGTACGTGGCATACGCAGTATTTT. The chain combines TRBV7-2 with TRBJ2-3; a weak D match, TRBD2 (5 bases). Germline V gene sequence: CDR1 SGHTA, CDR2 FQGNSA. The V gene lost 3 bases and the J gene lost 7 bases, with 20 bases spanning the gap. CDR3 length: 16 residues. Full variable domain (remainder filled in from reference TRBV7-2 and TRBJ2-3): GAGVSQSPSNKVTEKGKDVELRCDPISGHTALYWYRQSLGQGLEFLIYFQGNSAPDKSGLPSDRFSAERTGGSVSTLTIQRTQQEDSAVYLCASSLRGEGTWHTQYFGPGTRLTVL.

The rearrangement joins TRBV11-2 to TRBJ2-3, with a possible D match to TRBD2 (5 bases). The CDR3 runs 12 residues. The germline gives CDR1 SGHAT, CDR2 FQNNGV. Deletions cut 2 bases from V and 10 bases from J, with 10 bases between. The CDR3 DNA reads as TGTGCCAGCAGCTTATTTCGGGGTGCGCAGTATTTT. Translated: CASSLFRGAQYF. The full variable domain, completed using reference TRBV11-2 and TRBJ2-3, is EAGVAQSPRYKIIEKRQSVAFWCNPISGHATLYWYQQILGQGPKLLIQFQNNGVVDDSQLPKDRFSAERLKGVDSTLKIQPAKLEDSAVYLCASSLFRGAQYFGPGTRLTVL.

The genes are TRBV28 and TRBJ2-1, with D tentatively TRBD1 (5 bases). Trimming removed 2 bases from V and 1 base from J, with 9 bases in between. Germline CDR1 is MDHEN and CDR2 is SYDVKM. The CDR3 covers 15 residues. The CDR3 loop is CASSLVGASYNEQFF. The CDR3 DNA reads as TGTGCCAGCAGTTTAGTAGGGGCTTCCTACAATGAGCAGTTCTTC.

This chain connects TRBV19 to TRBJ2-5, with a weak D call TRBD2 (7 bases). V was clipped by 4 bases and J by 4 bases, with 16 bases between them. This CDR3 is 15 amino acids long. From germline, CDR1 is LNHDA and CDR2 SQIVND (reference sequence). The CDR3 loop reads CASSSTWGGGETQYF. The CDR3 DNA sequence: TGTGCCAGTAGTAGTACGTGGGGGGGCGGAGAGACCCAGTACTTC.

The chain uses TRBV5-5 and TRBJ1-5; 9 bases match TRBD1. The CDR3 sequence is 14 residues long. The V segment lost 4 bases and the J segment 8 bases; nucleotides outside the gene matches: 7. Germline V gene data show CDR1 as SGHKS and CDR2 as YYEKEE (reference sequence). CDR3 DNA: TGTGCCAGCAGCCGTGACAGGGGGAGTGAGCCCCAGCATTTT. It is translated as CASSRDRGSEPQHF.

This clone was counted only a few times. This chain joins TRBV7-8 and TRBJ1-5; weak D call: TRBD1 (6 bases). This CDR3 region has 14 residues. CDR1 is SGHVS, CDR2 FQNEAQ, per germline. The germline V and J ends were trimmed by 5 bases and 1 base, with 9 bases remaining between them. The CDR3: CASSPDRSNQPQHF. CDR3 in DNA: TGTGCCAGCAGCCCGGACAGAAGCAATCAGCCCCAGCATTTT.

J is TRBJ1-5 and V is TRBV6-1; possibly TRBD1 for D (5 bases). The V end lost 3 bases, the J end lost 5 bases, and 11 bases lay between the germline ends. CDR3 size: 14 residues. Germline V gene sequence: CDR1 MNHNS, CDR2 SASEGT. In DNA form, the CDR3 reads TGTGCCAGCAGTGATCTAGGAGGGGATCAGCCCCAGCATTTT. Translating gives CASSDLGGDQPQHF.